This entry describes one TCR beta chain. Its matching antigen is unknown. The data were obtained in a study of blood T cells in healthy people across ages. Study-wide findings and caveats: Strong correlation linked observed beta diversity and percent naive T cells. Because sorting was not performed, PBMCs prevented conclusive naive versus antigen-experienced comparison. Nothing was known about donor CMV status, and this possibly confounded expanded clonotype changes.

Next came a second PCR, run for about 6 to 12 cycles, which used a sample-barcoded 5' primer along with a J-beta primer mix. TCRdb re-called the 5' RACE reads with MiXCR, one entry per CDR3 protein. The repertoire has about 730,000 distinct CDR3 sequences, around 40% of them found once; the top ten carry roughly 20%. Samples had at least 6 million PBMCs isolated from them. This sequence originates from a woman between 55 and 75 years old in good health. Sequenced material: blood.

CDR3 bases: TGTGCCAGCAGCCAAGTTCGGGAGCTGTTTTTT. As protein: CASSQVRELFF. The chain recombines TRBV3-1 with TRBJ2-2; D gene uncertain. Looked up from germline, CDR1 is LGHDT and CDR2 is YNNKEL (reference sequence). The CDR3 is 11 amino acids. V lost 1 base and J lost 9, with 3 bases in between.